The rows below give T cell receptor beta chains drawn from one sample of a study of CD8 T cells in Susac syndrome. TCRdb reanalysed the immunoSEQ multiplex PCR reads using MiXCR and keeps one entry per CDR3 protein. The sample carries more than 150,000 distinct CDR3 sequences, approximately 94% recorded once. Material for sequencing was CD4+ T cells from PBMCs. Every receptor here comes from a human donor with Susac syndrome. The CDR3 runs from the conserved cysteine through the conserved F or W. A D gene is named only where the DNA matches it firmly. The listing skips clone size in some rows; elsewhere it reads once, few, many or a size class.

V: TRBV15
size: -
J: TRBJ2-3
D: -
CDR3: CATSREAGTGTDTQYF
DNA: TGTGCCACCAGCAGAGAAGCCGGGACTGGCACAGATACGCAGTATTTT

V: TRBV29-1
size: -
J: TRBJ2-5
D: TRBD2
CDR3: CSASKTSGQETQYF
DNA: TGCAGCGCCTCCAAGACTAGCGGACAAGAGACCCAGTACTTC

V: TRBV11-2
size: -
J: TRBJ2-1
D: TRBD1
CDR3: CASSSSRQGIVQFF
DNA: TGTGCCAGCAGCTCATCACGACAGGGAATAGTGCAGTTCTTC

V: TRBV18
size: -
J: TRBJ1-1
D: TRBD1
CDR3: CASSLTGTGRVYTEAFF
DNA: TGTGCCAGCTCACTCACCGGGACAGGGCGGGTGTACACTGAAGCTTTCTTT

V: TRBV12-3/TRBV12-4
size: -
J: TRBJ1-6
D: -
CDR3: CASTFGVSPLHF
DNA: TGTGCCAGCACCTTCGGGGTTTCACCCCTCCACTTT

V: TRBV3-1
size: -
J: TRBJ1-2
D: -
CDR3: CASSQEIGPFGYTF
DNA: TGTGCCAGCAGCCAAGAGATAGGACCTTTTGGCTACACCTTC

V: TRBV2
size: -
J: TRBJ2-2
D: -
CDR3: CASKEQVNTGELFF
DNA: TGTGCCAGCAAGGAACAGGTGAACACCGGGGAGCTGTTTTTT

V: TRBV7-9
size: -
J: TRBJ2-5
D: -
CDR3: CASSSQGVQETQYF
DNA: TGTGCCAGCAGCTCTCAAGGGGTCCAAGAGACCCAGTACTTC

V: TRBV7-9
size: -
J: TRBJ1-5
D: -
CDR3: CASCFSNQPQHF
DNA: TGTGCCAGCTGTTTTTCTAATCAGCCCCAGCATTTT

V: TRBV20-1
size: -
J: TRBJ2-3
D: -
CDR3: CSVGGGTDTQYF
DNA: TGCAGTGTGGGTGGAGGTACAGATACGCAGTATTTT

V: TRBV19
size: -
J: TRBJ2-5
D: TRBD2
CDR3: CASTSGGQYQETQYF
DNA: TGTGCCAGTACTAGCGGGGGCCAGTACCAAGAGACCCAGTACTTC

V: TRBV9
size: once
J: TRBJ1-5
D: TRBD1
CDR3: CASSVGPGGGQPQHF
DNA: TGTGCCAGCAGCGTAGGTCCAGGGGGCGGTCAGCCCCAGCATTTT

V: TRBV9
size: once
J: TRBJ1-2
D: -
CDR3: CASTRNYGYTF
DNA: TGTGCCAGCACTAGGAACTATGGCTACACCTTC

V: TRBV9
size: once
J: TRBJ2-3
D: TRBD2
CDR3: CASSFSGDLTDTQYF
DNA: TGTGCCAGCAGCTTTAGCGGGGACCTCACAGATACGCAGTATTTT

V: TRBV2
size: -
J: TRBJ1-1
D: TRBD1
CDR3: CASSQQGRNTEAFF
DNA: TGTGCCAGCAGCCAACAGGGGAGGAACACTGAAGCTTTCTTT

V: TRBV20-1
size: -
J: TRBJ1-2
D: TRBD1
CDR3: CSASDRGGYGYTF
DNA: TGCAGTGCTAGTGACAGGGGTGGATATGGCTACACCTTC

V: TRBV6-6
size: -
J: TRBJ1-6
D: -
CDR3: CASSPKVRDSPLHF
DNA: TGTGCCAGCAGCCCAAAGGTCCGGGATTCGCCCCTCCACTTT

V: TRBV20-1
size: -
J: TRBJ1-6
D: TRBD1
CDR3: CSAREEGQVNSPLHF
DNA: TGCAGTGCTAGAGAGGAGGGACAGGTGAATTCACCCCTCCACTTT

V: TRBV25-1
size: -
J: TRBJ1-3
D: -
CDR3: CASPSRGMNTIYF
DNA: TGTGCCAGCCCATCGCGCGGGATGAACACCATATATTTT

V: TRBV29-1
size: -
J: TRBJ2-3
D: -
CDR3: CSVAPPGVTDTQYF
DNA: TGCAGCGTTGCCCCGCCTGGGGTCACAGATACGCAGTATTTT